Below are 8 T cell receptor beta chains sequenced from a single sample in a study of blood T cell repertoires in COVID-19. Assay: immunoSEQ multiplex PCR; the TCRdb copy retains only in-frame clones and omits some. The profile shows about 200,000 clones, roughly 80% of them singletons. Sequencing was carried out using peripheral blood. The source is an elderly woman with acute or convalescent COVID-19.

The chain employs TRBV5-4 and TRBJ2-6; the D gene is possibly TRBD1 (6 bases). This CDR3 region has 17 residues. The germline gives CDR1 SGHNT, CDR2 YYREEE (reference sequence). Trimming removed 2 bases at V and 0 bases at J, with 12 bases between. The CDR3 DNA is TGTGCCAGCAGCTTTAGCCAGGGGAACTCTGGGGCCAACGTCCTGACTTTC. Translating it yields CASSFSQGNSGANVLTF.

The chain employs TRBV5-8 and TRBJ2-1; 7 bases are a match to TRBD2. Germline V CDR1 and CDR2: SGHTS, YDEGEE. The CDR3 is 15 residues long. The ends lost 4 bases at V and 1 base at J; junction bases unmatched: 5. In DNA, the CDR3 is TGTGCCAGCAGCCCCTGGGGGGGTTCCTACAATGAGCAGTTCTTC. It codes for CASSPWGGSYNEQFF. The full variable domain, with the rest looked up from reference TRBV5-8 and TRBJ2-1, is EAGVTQSPTHLIKTRGQQATLRCSPISGHTSVYWYQQALGLGLQFLLWYDEGEERNRGNFPPRFSGRQFPNYSSELNVNALELEDSALYLCASSPWGGSYNEQFFGPGTRLTVL.

This clone was found once. The chain has TRBV29-1 and TRBJ2-7; TRBD2 aligns across 12 bases. After removal of 6 bases from V and 2 bases from J, the junction contained 2 bases not matched to a gene. In germline, CDR1 is SQVTM, CDR2 ANQGSEA. The CDR3 runs 13 residues. The CDR3 protein is CSVRTSGAYEQYF. In DNA, the CDR3 is TGCAGCGTGCGGACTAGCGGGGCCTACGAGCAGTACTTC.

The CDR3 DNA is TGCGCCAGCAGCTTGGATGGGGCAGGAGATTCACCCCTCCACTTT. Translated: CASSLDGAGDSPLHF. The rearrangement joins TRBV5-1 to TRBJ1-6; maybe TRBD1 (5 bases). Deletions cut 0 bases from V and 8 bases from J, with 12 bases between. The CDR3 spans 15 residues. Germline V lookup: CDR1 SGHRS, CDR2 YFSETQ.

The rearrangement links TRBV5-1 to TRBJ2-5, with 16 bases fitting TRBD2. The V gene end was trimmed by 4 bases and the J gene end by 5 bases; junction bases not matched to a gene: 8. Germline lookup yields CDR1 SGHRS and CDR2 YFSETQ. This CDR3 is 17 amino acids long. CDR3 DNA: TGCGCCAGCAGCACGGGACTAGCGGGGGGGCGACGGGAGACCCAGTACTTC. This sequence encodes CASSTGLAGGRRETQYF.

This clone was detected only a few times. The chain recombines TRBV4-1 with TRBJ2-7, with 10 bases that match TRBD2. The germline V gene encodes CDR1 MGHRA and CDR2 YSYEKL. The length of the CDR3 is 14 residues. J lost 3 bases, V lost 4 bases, and 3 bases had no gene match. Here the CDR3 DNA reads TGCGCCAGCAGCCCCGCTAGCGGGAGCTACGAGCAGTACTTC. Translation: CASSPASGSYEQYF.

J is TRBJ2-3 and V is TRBV5-6, with 7 bases that match TRBD2. From germline, CDR1 is SGHDT and CDR2 YYEEEE. The V segment lost 2 bases and the J segment 1 base; nucleotides outside the gene matches: 7. The CDR3 sequence is 16 residues long. In DNA form, the CDR3 reads TGTGCCAGCAGCTTTCAGCGGGATACTGGCACAGATACGCAGTATTTT. Translating it yields CASSFQRDTGTDTQYF.

V gene TRBV5-4 combines with J gene TRBJ2-1, with 8 bases matching TRBD1. The CDR3 spans 12 residues. Trimming removed 3 bases from V and 10 bases from J; junction bases left unmatched: 3. Germline assignment: CDR1 SGHNT and CDR2 YYREEE (reference sequence). The CDR3 is CASSSTGVEQFF. The CDR3, as DNA: TGTGCCAGCAGCTCGACAGGGGTCGAGCAGTTCTTC.